The sequence of this T cell receptor (beta chain) was determined in a study of regulatory T cells in long-lasting Graves disease. Investigators prepared the TCR beta libraries by applying iRepertoire HTBI primers and Arm-PCR of CDR3 regions. MiXCR, applied by TCRdb to the multiplex PCR reads, yields one record per CDR3 protein. The sample lists roughly 400,000 distinct CDR3 sequences, roughly 17% seen once, with 23% in the top ten. This CDR3 is 14 amino acids long. In germline, CDR1 is SGHRS, CDR2 YFSETQ. Time point in this sample: newly diagnosed GD, antithyroid drugs for less than 3 months. TCR sequences were obtained from RNA taken from PBMCs. As a group, patients came from one endocrinology department in Xi'an, China. Findings and caveats of the study: Those with persistent Graves' had less TCR diversity than newly diagnosed patients. Small sample size may have lowered accuracy.

This clonotype appeared many times. Antigen specificity is unknown. Mismatch with germline at one junction end may stem from a read error. A further study also used this sample, focusing on T cells in Graves' hyperthyroidism and ophthalmopathy. That work adds: Researchers ran a first-round RT-PCR on the TCR CDR3 using the HTBI primer set.

The material was peripheral blood mononuclear cells (PBMCs), obtained at new diagnosis, from a patient treated with antithyroid drugs. The chain is built from TRBV5-1 and TRBJ2-7, with a tentative D call TRBD1 (6 bases). The source is a young woman with Graves disease. CDR3 in amino acids: CASSGGQGIYEQYF. Here the CDR3 DNA reads TGTGCCAGCAGCGGTGGGCAGGGGATCTACGAGCAGTACTTC.